A selection of T cell receptor beta chains follows, all from one sample in a study of cytomegalovirus exposure and HLA in healthy donors. Clones were read by immunoSEQ multiplex PCR, and TCRdb kept only the in-frame ones, dropping some. The sample carries 130,000 or so clones, around 79% recorded once. The specimen sequenced was PBMCs. These receptors came from a woman aged 40 to 50 in good health and CMV-seronegative. CDR3s include the opening cysteine and the closing phenylalanine or tryptophan. Each record gives: D gene, J gene, clone size, V gene, CDR3 protein, CDR3 DNA. The D gene is left open where the match is weak. Only some rows state a clone size, as once, few, many or a class for expanded clones.

d_gene: TRBD1
j_gene: TRBJ1-6
abundance: .
v_gene: TRBV6-5
CDR3aa: CASSYSNRGGSPLHF
CDR3nt: TGTGCCAGCAGTTACTCCAACAGGGGCGGTTCACCCCTCCACTTT

d_gene: TRBD1
j_gene: TRBJ1-4
abundance: .
v_gene: TRBV6-5
CDR3aa: CASRTGGTNEKLFF
CDR3nt: TGTGCCAGCAGAACAGGGGGGACTAATGAAAAACTGTTTTTT

d_gene: TRBD2
j_gene: TRBJ2-5
abundance: few
v_gene: TRBV5-1
CDR3aa: CASKLTAGNNPETQYF
CDR3nt: TGCGCCAGCAAGTTGACAGCGGGGAACAATCCGGAGACCCAGTACTTC

d_gene: TRBD1
j_gene: TRBJ1-2
abundance: .
v_gene: TRBV25-1
CDR3aa: CASSTWDREVYLDGYTF
CDR3nt: TGTGCCAGCAGTACCTGGGACAGGGAAGTATACCTTGATGGCTACACCTTC

d_gene: TRBD2
j_gene: TRBJ2-7
abundance: .
v_gene: TRBV10-3
CDR3aa: CAISITLISSGAAGEQYF
CDR3nt: TGTGCCATCAGTATCACACTAATCTCTAGCGGGGCGGCTGGGGAGCAGTACTTC

d_gene: .
j_gene: TRBJ2-1
abundance: few
v_gene: TRBV12-5
CDR3aa: CATVGSSYNEQFF
CDR3nt: TGTGCTACCGTTGGGAGCTCCTACAATGAGCAGTTCTTC

d_gene: .
j_gene: TRBJ1-2
abundance: once
v_gene: TRBV4-1
CDR3aa: CASSQERARGSGYTF
CDR3nt: TGCGCCAGCAGCCAAGAGCGTGCCAGGGGTAGTGGCTACACCTTC

d_gene: TRBD2
j_gene: TRBJ2-3
abundance: .
v_gene: TRBV29-1
CDR3aa: CSVDRLAGGDTQYF
CDR3nt: TGCAGCGTTGACCGACTAGCGGGGGGAGATACGCAGTATTTT

d_gene: .
j_gene: TRBJ2-7
abundance: few
v_gene: TRBV10-3
CDR3aa: CAISPGTDIEQYF
CDR3nt: TGTGCCATCAGCCCCGGCACAGATATCGAGCAGTACTTC

d_gene: TRBD1
j_gene: TRBJ1-5
abundance: .
v_gene: TRBV5-6
CDR3aa: CASSMYRGGQPQHF
CDR3nt: TGTGCCAGCAGTATGTACAGGGGCGGGCAGCCCCAGCATTTT

d_gene: .
j_gene: TRBJ2-7
abundance: .
v_gene: TRBV7-9
CDR3aa: CSSSHRDPGPSYEQYF
CDR3nt: TGTTCCAGCAGTCACAGGGACCCAGGGCCGTCCTACGAGCAGTACTTC

d_gene: TRBD1
j_gene: TRBJ1-1
abundance: .
v_gene: TRBV11-2
CDR3aa: CASSPPTGLRTEAFF
CDR3nt: TGTGCCAGCTCCCCACCGACAGGGTTGCGCACTGAAGCTTTCTTT

d_gene: TRBD2
j_gene: TRBJ2-5
abundance: few
v_gene: TRBV15
CDR3aa: CATKGTSKETQYF
CDR3nt: TGTGCCACCAAGGGGACTAGCAAAGAGACCCAGTACTTC

d_gene: TRBD1
j_gene: TRBJ1-1
abundance: once
v_gene: TRBV6-5
CDR3aa: CASTSQGAHEAFF
CDR3nt: TGTGCCAGCACTAGTCAGGGGGCGCATGAAGCTTTCTTT

d_gene: TRBD1
j_gene: TRBJ1-3
abundance: once
v_gene: TRBV19
CDR3aa: CASSRDRVEGNTIYF
CDR3nt: TGTGCCAGTAGTCGGGACAGGGTGGAAGGAAACACCATATATTTT

d_gene: .
j_gene: TRBJ1-2
abundance: .
v_gene: TRBV6-5
CDR3aa: CASSSSRQEFYGYTF
CDR3nt: TGTGCCAGCAGTTCTAGCCGACAGGAATTCTATGGCTACACCTTC

d_gene: TRBD2
j_gene: TRBJ2-7
abundance: .
v_gene: TRBV5-6
CDR3aa: CASSWGGYEQYF
CDR3nt: TGTGCCAGCAGCTGGGGGGGGTACGAGCAGTACTTC

d_gene: .
j_gene: TRBJ1-6
abundance: .
v_gene: TRBV2
CDR3aa: CASSASGTYNSPLHF
CDR3nt: TGTGCCAGCAGTGCTTCCGGGACCTATAATTCACCCCTCCACTTT

d_gene: .
j_gene: TRBJ1-5
abundance: .
v_gene: TRBV2
CDR3aa: CASSGGTIYSNQPQHF
CDR3nt: TGTGCCAGCAGTGGTGGTACAATTTATAGCAATCAGCCCCAGCATTTT

d_gene: .
j_gene: TRBJ1-1
abundance: once
v_gene: TRBV14
CDR3aa: CASSPPSWGLNTEAFF
CDR3nt: TGTGCCAGCAGCCCACCTTCTTGGGGCCTAAACACTGAAGCTTTCTTT

d_gene: TRBD2
j_gene: TRBJ2-5
abundance: .
v_gene: TRBV6-1
CDR3aa: CASSEASGGSGTQYF
CDR3nt: TGTGCCAGCAGTGAAGCTAGCGGGGGTAGTGGGACCCAGTACTTC

d_gene: .
j_gene: TRBJ2-4
abundance: .
v_gene: TRBV6-5
CDR3aa: CASSPRIVTKNIQYF
CDR3nt: TGTGCCAGCAGTCCACGAATAGTAACCAAAAACATTCAGTACTTC

d_gene: .
j_gene: TRBJ1-5
abundance: .
v_gene: TRBV7-2
CDR3aa: CASSLGGRSSYQPQHF
CDR3nt: TGTGCCAGCAGCTTAGGAGGCCGATCATCGTATCAGCCCCAGCATTTT

d_gene: .
j_gene: TRBJ2-5
abundance: .
v_gene: TRBV19
CDR3aa: CASSTRETQYF
CDR3nt: TGTGCCAGTAGTACACGGGAGACCCAGTACTTC

d_gene: .
j_gene: TRBJ2-5
abundance: .
v_gene: TRBV7-9
CDR3aa: CASSLIPEYQETQYF
CDR3nt: TGTGCCAGCAGCTTGATACCCGAGTACCAAGAGACCCAGTACTTC

d_gene: .
j_gene: TRBJ1-2
abundance: .
v_gene: TRBV7-2
CDR3aa: CASSLGGGLVYGYTF
CDR3nt: TGTGCCAGCAGCTTAGGCGGCGGTCTCGTCTATGGCTACACCTTC

d_gene: .
j_gene: TRBJ1-1
abundance: .
v_gene: TRBV7-9
CDR3aa: CASSRGGEAFF
CDR3nt: TGTGCCAGCAGCCGGGGGGGAGAAGCTTTCTTT

d_gene: .
j_gene: TRBJ2-7
abundance: .
v_gene: TRBV27
CDR3aa: CASSGQFNSYEQYF
CDR3nt: TGTGCCAGCAGTGGGCAGTTTAACTCCTACGAGCAGTACTTC

d_gene: .
j_gene: TRBJ1-2
abundance: .
v_gene: TRBV4-2
CDR3aa: CASSQAGLGDGYTF
CDR3nt: TGTGCCAGCAGCCAAGCGGGTTTAGGGGATGGCTACACCTTC

d_gene: .
j_gene: TRBJ2-1
abundance: .
v_gene: TRBV27
CDR3aa: CASSLLGGSFVNEQFF
CDR3nt: TGTGCCAGCAGCTTACTTGGGGGGTCCTTTGTGAATGAGCAGTTCTTC

d_gene: .
j_gene: TRBJ2-3
abundance: .
v_gene: TRBV1
CDR3aa: CTSSQDQGGVHTDTQYF
CDR3nt: TGCACCAGCAGCCAAGATCAAGGGGGGGTGCACACAGATACGCAGTATTTT

d_gene: TRBD1
j_gene: TRBJ1-2
abundance: .
v_gene: TRBV19
CDR3aa: CASSITGDYGYTF
CDR3nt: TGTGCCAGTAGTATCACAGGGGACTATGGCTACACCTTC

d_gene: TRBD2
j_gene: TRBJ2-2
abundance: .
v_gene: TRBV29-1
CDR3aa: CSVWTSGAPGELFF
CDR3nt: TGCAGCGTCTGGACTAGCGGGGCCCCCGGGGAGCTGTTTTTT

d_gene: .
j_gene: TRBJ1-3
abundance: once
v_gene: TRBV28
CDR3aa: CASSYSTQGSGNTIYF
CDR3nt: TGTGCCAGCAGTTACTCAACACAGGGATCTGGAAACACCATATATTTT

d_gene: .
j_gene: TRBJ1-2
abundance: .
v_gene: TRBV5-4
CDR3aa: CASSPDRNYGYTF
CDR3nt: TGTGCCAGCAGCCCGGACAGAAACTATGGCTACACCTTC

d_gene: .
j_gene: TRBJ2-2
abundance: .
v_gene: TRBV2
CDR3aa: CASRLDSANTGELFF
CDR3nt: TGTGCCAGCAGGCTGGACAGCGCGAACACCGGGGAGCTGTTTTTT

d_gene: .
j_gene: TRBJ1-1
abundance: .
v_gene: TRBV7-9
CDR3aa: CASISGLGTEAFF
CDR3nt: TGTGCCAGCATCTCCGGCCTAGGCACTGAAGCTTTCTTT

d_gene: .
j_gene: TRBJ1-4
abundance: .
v_gene: TRBV7-9
CDR3aa: CASSAWTATNEKLFF
CDR3nt: TGTGCCAGCAGCGCATGGACAGCAACTAATGAAAAACTGTTTTTT

d_gene: .
j_gene: TRBJ1-5
abundance: once
v_gene: TRBV5-1
CDR3aa: CASSLVPRDSNQPQHF
CDR3nt: TGCGCCAGCAGCTTGGTCCCGAGGGATAGCAATCAGCCCCAGCATTTT

d_gene: .
j_gene: TRBJ1-1
abundance: few
v_gene: TRBV11-3
CDR3aa: CASSADTNTEAFF
CDR3nt: TGTGCCAGCAGCGCCGACACGAACACTGAAGCTTTCTTT